The TCR beta chain under discussion was sequenced for a study of T-cell reconstitution after alpha-beta-depleted transplantation in children (dated by TCRdb to between 2015 and 2016). The study in broad terms: T-cell immune reconstitution after TCRalphabeta/CD19-depleted allogeneic hematopoietic cell transplantation in children was quantitatively tracked in the study by means of TCR repertoire profiling.

Library prep was done by PCR. The reads were generated on an Illumina HiSeq 2500. Molecular barcoding was employed in the preparation of TCR libraries, with unique molecular identifiers being used to normalize TCRbeta repertoire quantification. TCRdb reprocessing: public reads trimmed at Q25 with fastp, clones called with MiXCR, in-frame beta chains kept. Every entry covers one CDR3 protein and lists the most common genes and DNA from its rows. The sample table contains approximately 83,000 distinct CDR3 sequences; only one count was recorded for roughly 7.7% of them. 5.5% to 8% of the sample is in the top ten clones. The table lists this clonotype with many counts. This clone's antigen is unknown. No base qualities exist here, and no much larger clone lies one base off it. CDR1 and CDR2 (SEHNR, FQNEAQ) derive from the germline V gene (reference sequence). Counted from cysteine to phenylalanine, this CDR3 has 13 amino acids. Only the CDR3 portion is preserved as DNA: 39 bases, with reading frame beginning at the first base. Clipping removes 4 bases from V and 7 bases from J, with 3 as the unmatched junction base count.

This sample comprised PBMCs from the stem cell graft donor, obtained from the stem cell graft. The source is a human donor who donated a stem cell graft to a child with congenital amegakaryocytic thrombocytopenia. The rearrangement joined TRBV7-9 to TRBJ1-1, and TRBD1 matches 10 of the central bases. This receptor carries the CDR3 CASSSGTGVEAFF. Here is the DNA: TGTGCCAGCAGCTCCGGGACAGGGGTTGAAGCTTTCTTT.